Following are 21 T cell receptor beta chains from one sample sequenced in a study of blood T cell repertoires in COVID-19. Profiling relied on immunoSEQ multiplex PCR, and the TCRdb table lists in-frame clones only, not all of them. The sample gives around 200,000 clones, 85% of which show up once; 18% is in the top ten. The sample consisted of PBMCs or T cells enriched from blood (not recorded which). The receptors originated from a middle-aged man who had recovered from COVID-19.

The V gene is TRBV5-4, the J gene TRBJ2-4, with D unclear. V lost 0 bases to trimming and J lost 2 bases, with 6 bases between them. The CDR3 totals 14 residues. Germline V gene sequence: CDR1 SGHNT, CDR2 YYREEE (reference sequence). In DNA, the CDR3 is TGTGCCAGCAGCTTGGCGTCTTCCAAAAACATTCAGTACTTC. Its translation: CASSLASSKNIQYF. The full variable domain, completed using reference TRBV5-4 and TRBJ2-4, is ETGVTQSPTHLIKTRGQQVTLRCSSQSGHNTVSWYQQALGQGPQFIFQYYREEENGRGNFPPRFSGLQFPNYSSELNVNALELDDSALYLCASSLASSKNIQYFGAGTRLSVL.

The rearrangement links TRBV28 to TRBJ2-7; 7 bases agree with TRBD2. CDR1 and CDR2 (germline): MDHEN, SYDVKM. Trimming removed 3 bases from V and 4 bases from J; junction bases left unmatched: 3. The CDR3 sequence is 13 residues long. CDR3 DNA: TGTGCCAGCAGTTTGGGGGGGAGGTACGAGCAGTACTTC. Translating it yields CASSLGGRYEQYF. The variable domain in full, completed from reference TRBV28 and TRBJ2-7, reads DVKVTQSSRYLVKRTGEKVFLECVQDMDHENMFWYRQDPGLGLRLIYFSYDVKMKEKGDIPEGYSVSREKKERFSLILESASTNQTSMYLCASSLGGRYEQYFGPGTRLTVT.

The chain recombines TRBV18 with TRBJ2-7; perhaps TRBD1 as D (5 bases). The CDR3 sequence is 16 residues long. Germline V CDR1 and CDR2: KGHSH, LQKENI. Trimming cost V 3 bases and J 0 bases, with 15 bases left between them. In nucleotides, the CDR3 is TGTGCCAGCTCACCCGACACAGGCCAGTACTCCTACGAGCAGTACTTC. Residues: CASSPDTGQYSYEQYF.

This chain connects TRBV2 to TRBJ2-1, with 8 bases that match TRBD1. Germline loops: CDR1 SNHLY, CDR2 FYNNEI. The junction had 9 bases not matched to a gene; V was cut back by 6 bases and J by 8 bases. The CDR3 is made up of 14 amino acids. The CDR3 DNA reads as TGTGCCAGCAGGTGGGGGACAGGTAACGATGAGCAGTTCTTC. Its translation is CASRWGTGNDEQFF.

J is TRBJ2-7 and V is TRBV24-1; TRBD2 agrees at 8 bases. Germline V CDR1 and CDR2: KGHDR, SFDVKD. The length of the CDR3 is 13 residues. J lost 5 bases, V lost 9 bases, and 8 bases had no gene match. The CDR3 reads CATDSGSSHEQYF. The DNA for the CDR3 is TGTGCCACCGACAGCGGGAGTTCCCACGAGCAGTACTTC.

This chain connects TRBV7-2 to TRBJ1-1; D not resolved. Trimming pared 1 base from V and 0 bases from J, leaving 6 bases between. The CDR3 sequence is 14 residues long. CDR1 SGHTA and CDR2 FQGNSA come from the germline V gene. The CDR3 DNA sequence: TGTGCCAGCAGCTTAGTACCGGTGAACACTGAAGCTTTCTTT. This gives the protein CASSLVPVNTEAFF.

V usage is TRBV5-1 and J usage is TRBJ1-4; D gene unclear. The ends were cut back, 1 base at V and 7 bases at J, with 11 bases in the middle. CDR1 SGHRS and CDR2 YFSETQ come from the germline V gene. The CDR3 extends over 14 amino acids. The CDR3 nucleotides read TGCGCCAGCAGCTTGTGGGGTCGGGGTGAAAAACTGTTTTTT. This codes for CASSLWGRGEKLFF.

V and J are TRBV7-2 and TRBJ1-5; D unclear. Germline loops: CDR1 SGHTA, CDR2 FQGNSA. V lost 3 bases to trimming and J lost 8 bases, with 11 bases between them. The CDR3 is 13 residues long. The CDR3 is CASSLIRNEPQHF. CDR3 sequence (DNA): TGTGCCAGCAGCTTGATCAGAAACGAGCCCCAGCATTTT.

V is TRBV28 and J is TRBJ2-7, with 11 bases lining up with TRBD1. Germline trimming cut 7 bases from V and 1 base from J; bases unmatched to any gene: 6. Germline CDR1 MDHEN, CDR2 SYDVKM. The CDR3 consists of 15 residues. CDR3 sequence (DNA): TGTGCCAGCACTTACGGGACAGGGGGATCCTACGAGCAGTACTTC. It translates to CASTYGTGGSYEQYF.

The chain carries TRBV9 and TRBJ1-4, with a weak D call TRBD1 (6 bases). Deletions cut 4 bases from V and 2 bases from J, with 15 bases between. Germline V CDR1 and CDR2: SGDLS, YYNGEE. The CDR3 spans 16 residues. Here the CDR3 reads CASSRDTFPTNEKLFF. The CDR3 region has the DNA TGTGCCAGCAGCCGGGACACCTTTCCGACTAATGAAAAACTGTTTTTT.

CDR3 in DNA: TGCGCCAGCAGTCAAAACAGCGGGGGGTTGTCCTACAATGAGCAGTTCTTC. Translating it yields CASSQNSGGLSYNEQFF. This chain connects TRBV23-1 to TRBJ2-1; 9 nucleotides line up with TRBD2. TRBV23-1 is an open reading frame, and its role is uncertain. Unmatched junction bases numbered 6, after V lost 2 bases and J lost 1 base. The CDR3 runs 17 residues.

A single count supports this clone. The rearrangement uses TRBV6-2 or TRBV6-3 and TRBJ1-5; D gene ambiguous. This CDR3 region has 21 residues. CDR1 and CDR2 from the germline V gene are MNHEY and SVGEGT. The V end was cut by 0 bases, the J end by 3 bases, with 27 bases between. CDR3 protein: CASSYSAYSVRRRIDNQPQHF. The CDR3 DNA sequence: TGTGCCAGCAGTTACTCCGCGTATTCGGTCCGGAGGCGCATTGACAATCAGCCCCAGCATTTT.

The chain joins TRBV6-1 to TRBJ2-7; TRBD1 is a possible D gene (5 bases). The germline CDR1 and CDR2 sequences are MNHNS and SASEGT. Trimming took 3 bases from V and 0 from J, leaving 21 bases between them. The CDR3 runs to 18 residues. CDR3 region: CASSDGGELTVSSYEQYF. CDR3 bases: TGTGCCAGCAGTGATGGCGGTGAGTTGACAGTAAGCTCCTACGAGCAGTACTTC.

In its sample, this clone was seen a few times. The J gene is TRBJ1-5, the V gene TRBV30; D possibly corresponds to TRBD1 (6 bases). Trimming shortened V by 5 bases and J by 4 bases, and 15 bases separated the two germline ends. The length of the CDR3 is 14 residues. CDR1 and CDR2 (germline): GTSNPN, SVGIG (reference sequence). CDR3: CAWSTGMRNQPQHF. CDR3 bases: TGTGCCTGGTCTACAGGGATGCGAAATCAGCCCCAGCATTTT.

The chain uses TRBV4-3 and TRBJ2-5, with 9 bases identical to TRBD2. The CDR3 totals 16 residues. CDR1 is LGHNA, CDR2 YSLEER, per germline. Trimming took 0 bases from V and 5 from J; bases not matched to a gene: 7. CDR3 sequence: CASSQDGSGRGETQYF. The CDR3 coding sequence is TGCGCCAGCAGCCAAGATGGTAGCGGGAGAGGTGAGACCCAGTACTTC.

The V and J genes are TRBV29-1 and TRBJ2-5; 7 positions agree with TRBD1. The CDR3 extends over 14 amino acids. V was clipped by 3 bases and J by 4 bases; unmatched bases: 8. Germline loops: CDR1 SQVTM, CDR2 ANQGSEA. The CDR3 region has the DNA TGCAGCGTTGATAGACAGGGTCTGGGAGAGACCCAGTACTTC. Encoded protein: CSVDRQGLGETQYF. The entire variable domain, with the rest obtained from reference TRBV29-1 and TRBJ2-5, is as follows: SAVISQKPSRDICQRGTSLTIQCQVDSQVTMMFWYRQQPGQSLTLIATANQGSEATYESGFVIDKFPISRPNLTFSTLTVSNMSPEDSSIYLCSVDRQGLGETQYFGPGTRLLVL.

Notes on this clone: The identical CDR3 is also encoded by other nucleotide sequences in the sample. V is TRBV10-3 and J is TRBJ1-1; D is perhaps TRBD1 (6 bases). V was trimmed by 2 bases and J by 1 base, leaving 8 bases between them. Looked up from germline, CDR1 is ENHRY and CDR2 is SYGVKD. The CDR3 totals 14 residues. The CDR3 region is CAISERGANTEAFF. The CDR3 nucleotides are TGTGCCATCAGTGAGCGGGGGGCGAACACTGAAGCTTTCTTT.

The chain recombines TRBV2 with TRBJ2-7; 7 bases fit TRBD1. The CDR3 is 14 amino acids. V was pared by 7 bases and J by 4 bases, with 10 bases of the junction left unmatched. Germline assignment: CDR1 SNHLY and CDR2 FYNNEI. CDR3 amino acids: CASKSGTATYEQYF. The CDR3 nucleotides read TGTGCCAGCAAATCCGGGACAGCCACGTACGAGCAGTACTTC.

This sequence joins TRBV2 and TRBJ2-7; D possibly corresponds to TRBD1 (5 bases). Germline-derived CDR1 and CDR2 are SNHLY and FYNNEI. Trimming cost V 1 base and J 3 bases, with 10 bases left between them. The CDR3 sequence is 14 residues long. Written as DNA, the CDR3 is TGTGCCAGCAGTGAAGAACAGGTGAGCTACGAGCAGTACTTC. It specifies CASSEEQVSYEQYF.

The chain carries TRBV15 and TRBJ2-7, with a possible D match to TRBD1 (6 bases). This CDR3 has 15 amino acids. Germline V gene sequence: CDR1 LNHNV, CDR2 YYDKDF (reference sequence). V gave up 5 bases and J gave up 1 base, with 15 bases separating them. The CDR3 region is CATSRDTLTSYEQYF. The CDR3 region has the DNA TGTGCCACCAGCCGGGACACCCTAACGTCCTACGAGCAGTACTTC.

About this clone: The sample carries other DNA sequences with the same CDR3. The rearrangement links TRBV5-4 to TRBJ2-5; perhaps TRBD2 as D (5 bases). Germline V CDR1 and CDR2: SGHNT, YYREEE (reference sequence). This CDR3 is 13 amino acids long. V was shortened by 1 base and J by 4 bases, with 8 bases between the two germline ends. The CDR3 is CASSLKGRETQYF. The DNA for the CDR3 is TGTGCCAGCAGCTTGAAAGGGAGAGAGACCCAGTACTTC.